Below, 26 T cell receptor beta chains from the same sample are listed, as sequenced in a study of OX40 agonist ivuxolimab in advanced cancers. TCRdb keeps only in-frame clones here, not all; method: immunoSEQ multiplex PCR. Of tens of thousands of clones listed, 90% are singletons. Sequencing used CD4+ or CD8+ T cells sorted from blood, obtained in a trial of the OX40 agonist ivuxolimab. All receptors come from an adult with an advanced solid tumor such as melanoma, head and neck, liver or kidney cancer.

The rearrangement uses TRBV10-3 and TRBJ1-1; tentatively, D is TRBD1 (6 bases). This CDR3 is built from 13 residues. Trimming stripped 10 bases from V and 0 bases from J, with 12 bases between. Germline lookup yields CDR1 ENHRY and CDR2 SYGVKD. The DNA of the CDR3 is TGTGCCACCCGGGACAAGATGAACACTGAAGCTTTCTTT. Encoded protein: CATRDKMNTEAFF.

This clone is a singleton in its sample. The rearrangement uses TRBV19 and TRBJ2-7; 12 bases agree with TRBD2. Germline CDR1 reads LNHDA; CDR2 reads SQIVND (reference sequence). With 5 bases clipped from V and 3 bases from J, the junction kept 2 bases outside the gene matches. The CDR3 contains 14 residues. CDR3 nucleotides: TGTGCCAGTAGTTTGGGACTAGCGGGCTACGAGCAGTACTTC. The encoded protein is CASSLGLAGYEQYF.

V is TRBV6-5 and J is TRBJ2-1; unclear D gene. The CDR3 has 15 amino acids. CDR1 MNHEY and CDR2 SVGAGI come from the germline V gene. V was pared by 0 bases and J by 5 bases, with 11 bases between. For the CDR3, the DNA is TGTGCCAGCAGTTACTCTTGGGTCGCGGACAATGAGCAGTTCTTC. It specifies CASSYSWVADNEQFF.

This clone is a singleton in its sample. The genes are TRBV19 and TRBJ2-1; 10 positions agree with TRBD2. CDR1 is LNHDA and CDR2 is SQIVND in the germline V gene (reference sequence). The CDR3 is made up of 16 amino acids. The V and J ends lost 4 bases and 6 bases, in that order; junction bases with no gene match: 9. As DNA, the CDR3 is TGTGCCAGTAGTACCCCCGGAGCGGGAGGGACCAATGAGCAGTTCTTC. As protein: CASSTPGAGGTNEQFF.

For the CDR3, the DNA is TGTGCCAGCAGCTTACTGAACAATGAGCAGTTCTTC. As protein: CASSLLNNEQFF. This chain uses TRBV7-9 with TRBJ2-1; D call uncertain. V was trimmed by 2 bases and J by 5 bases, leaving 4 bases between them. The CDR3 has 12 amino acids. Germline V lookup: CDR1 SEHNR, CDR2 FQNEAQ (reference sequence). Variable domain in full (rest from reference TRBV7-9 and TRBJ2-1): DTGVSQNPRHKITKRGQNVTFRCDPISEHNRLYWYRQTLGQGPEFLTYFQNEAQLEKSRLLSDRFSAERPKGSFSTLEIQRTEQGDSAMYLCASSLLNNEQFFGPGTRLTVL.

This chain connects TRBV2 to TRBJ1-2; 8 bases align to TRBD1. CDR3 length: 14 residues. The V and J ends lost 2 bases and 5 bases, in that order; junction bases with no gene match: 4. Germline values: CDR1 SNHLY, CDR2 FYNNEI. The chain's CDR3 is CASSEQGAGYGYTF. The CDR3 DNA reads TGTGCCAGCAGTGAACAGGGGGCGGGATATGGCTACACCTTC. The complete variable domain, with remaining parts taken from reference TRBV2 and TRBJ1-2, reads EPEVTQTPSHQVTQMGQEVILRCVPISNHLYFYWYRQILGQKVEFLVSFYNNEISEKSEIFDDQFSVERPDGSNFTLKIRSTKLEDSAMYFCASSEQGAGYGYTFGSGTRLTVV.

This chain links TRBV28 with TRBJ2-3, with TRBD1 as a possible D gene (6 bases). CDR1 is MDHEN and CDR2 is SYDVKM in the germline V gene. V was clipped by 5 bases and J by 2 bases, with 11 bases between them. The CDR3 is 14 residues long. The CDR3 here is CASSTGTNTDTQYF. In DNA, the CDR3 is TGTGCCAGCAGTACAGGGACCAACACAGATACGCAGTATTTT.

The rearrangement joins TRBV19 to TRBJ1-2; TRBD1 might be the D (5 bases). Germline V gene data show CDR1 as LNHDA and CDR2 as SQIVND (reference sequence). The V end was cut by 7 bases, the J end by 4 bases, with 28 bases between. The CDR3 spans 18 residues. In nucleotides, the CDR3 is TGTGCCAGTAATACTTTCCGAGACAGCCGACGTCTCGCCTATGGCTACACCTTC. This gives the protein CASNTFRDSRRLAYGYTF.

V and J are TRBV2 and TRBJ1-1; D unresolved. The CDR3 extends over 13 amino acids. Germline lookup yields CDR1 SNHLY and CDR2 FYNNEI. Trimming stripped 7 bases from V and 4 bases from J, with 13 bases between. CDR3 residues: CASTFIEVTEAFF. The DNA of the CDR3 is TGTGCCAGCACGTTTATTGAGGTCACTGAAGCTTTCTTT.

The J gene is TRBJ2-7, the V gene TRBV6-6; maybe TRBD2 (6 bases). Trimming stripped 7 bases from V and 7 bases from J, with 17 bases between. Per the germline V gene, CDR1 is MNHNY and CDR2 is SVGAGI (reference sequence). There are 13 residues in the CDR3. DNA for the CDR3: TGTGCCAGCACCCAAAACCCCGGGGGTGAGCAGTACTTC. Translating it yields CASTQNPGGEQYF.

The chain couples TRBV19 to TRBJ2-4, with D hard to call. The CDR3 covers 16 residues. The V end was cut by 5 bases, the J end by 2 bases, with 16 bases between. CDR1 is LNHDA and CDR2 is SQIVND in the germline V gene (reference sequence). CDR3 loop: CASSPTPTDPKNIQYF. The CDR3 coding sequence is TGTGCCAGTAGTCCTACACCCACAGATCCCAAAAACATTCAGTACTTC.

The count of this clone is one. The sample holds other DNA sequences that translate to the same CDR3. CDR3 protein: CASSFGQSTEAFF. As DNA, the CDR3 is TGTGCCAGCAGCTTCGGCCAGTCCACTGAAGCTTTCTTT. V gene TRBV7-9 combines with J gene TRBJ1-1; D ambiguous. The CDR3 sequence is 13 residues long. V lost 3 bases to trimming and J lost 4 bases, with 9 bases between them. CDR1 and CDR2 (germline): SEHNR, FQNEAQ (reference sequence).

This chain links TRBV6-5 with TRBJ1-2; possible D gene TRBD1, 5 bases. The CDR3 contains 15 residues. The V end was cut by 2 bases, the J end by 1 base, with 11 bases between. Germline lookup yields CDR1 MNHEY and CDR2 SVGAGI. The chain's CDR3 is CASSYGGAVNYGYTF. The CDR3 region has the DNA TGTGCCAGCAGTTACGGCGGGGCTGTTAACTATGGCTACACCTTC.

The gene calls are TRBV25-1 and TRBJ2-5, with a tentative D call TRBD1 (6 bases). This CDR3 has 15 residues. V was shortened by 1 base and J by 5 bases, with 14 bases between the two germline ends. The germline CDR1 and CDR2 sequences are MGHDK and SYGVNS. In DNA, the CDR3 is TGTGCCAGCAGTGAATCGGGCAGGGGTCCCGAGACCCAGTACTTC. Protein product: CASSESGRGPETQYF.

This chain connects TRBV7-9 to TRBJ2-3; 10 bases are shared with TRBD1. The CDR3 is 15 amino acids. The V segment lost 5 bases and the J segment 6 bases; nucleotides outside the gene matches: 8. Per the germline V gene, CDR1 is SEHNR and CDR2 is FQNEAQ (reference sequence). The CDR3 nucleotides are TGTGCCAGCAGCCCCGGACAGGGGGATATCGATACGCAGTATTTT. This gives the protein CASSPGQGDIDTQYF.

This chain joins TRBV7-9 and TRBJ1-1; TRBD1 might be the D (6 bases). The CDR3 is 16 residues long. Germline-derived CDR1 and CDR2 are SEHNR and FQNEAQ (reference sequence). V lost 10 bases to trimming and J lost 1 base, with 22 bases between them. In DNA, the CDR3 is TGTGCCATCTACCTTGTACAGGGACTCAAGAACACTGAAGCTTTCTTT. As protein: CAIYLVQGLKNTEAFF.

This chain connects TRBV10-1 to TRBJ1-1, with D unclear. The CDR3 spans 14 residues. V shed 6 bases and J shed 7 bases, with 18 bases lying between them. Germline lookup yields CDR1 WNHNN and CDR2 SYGVQD (reference sequence). This CDR3 reads CASRAGEGSLEAFF. CDR3 in DNA: TGCGCCAGCAGAGCTGGGGAAGGGTCACTTGAAGCTTTCTTT.

Comments on this clone: The same CDR3 can be traced to other DNA sequences in this sample. The V and J genes are TRBV9 and TRBJ1-1; 8 nucleotides agree with TRBD1. Germline CDR1 reads SGDLS; CDR2 reads YYNGEE. J gave up 1 base and V 0 bases, and 2 bases lay outside the gene matches. This CDR3 contains 15 residues. The chain's CDR3 is CASSVAGQGNTEAFF. DNA for the CDR3: TGTGCCAGCAGCGTAGCTGGACAGGGGAACACTGAAGCTTTCTTT.

The CDR3 DNA reads as TGCGCCAGCAGCTACTACAGCTTAAACACTGAAGCTTTCTTT. It translates to CASSYYSLNTEAFF. The chain couples TRBV5-1 to TRBJ1-1; D ambiguous. CDR3 length: 14 amino acids. Trimming took 3 bases from V and 2 from J, leaving 11 bases between them. Germline V gene data show CDR1 as SGHRS and CDR2 as YFSETQ.

The sample holds a few counts of this clone. The chain joins TRBV7-3 to TRBJ1-6; D is undetermined. V was trimmed by 1 base and J by 7 bases, leaving 2 bases between them. Germline CDR1 and CDR2: SGHTA and FQGTGA. The CDR3 consists of 12 residues. The DNA for the CDR3 is TGTGCCAGCAGCTTAAACAATTCACCCCTCCACTTT. This codes for CASSLNNSPLHF. The full variable domain, rest sourced from reference TRBV7-3 and TRBJ1-6, is GAGVSQTPSNKVTEKGKYVELRCDPISGHTALYWYRQSLGQGPEFLIYFQGTGAADDSGLPNDRFFAVRPEGSVSTLKIQRTERGDSAVYLCASSLNNSPLHFGNGTRLTVT.

V usage is TRBV6-5 and J usage is TRBJ2-2, with TRBD1 identical over 8 bases. V trimming: 6 bases; J trimming: 3 bases; junction bases outside the gene matches: 9. The germline gives CDR1 MNHEY, CDR2 SVGAGI. CDR3 length: 16 residues. The CDR3 sequence: CASSYPGGADTGELFF. In DNA, the CDR3 is TGTGCCAGCAGCTACCCAGGGGGCGCCGACACCGGGGAGCTGTTTTTT.

The chain carries TRBV6-4 and TRBJ1-1; 8 bases are a match to TRBD1. The CDR3 spans 17 residues. From germline, CDR1 is MRHNA and CDR2 SNTAGT. After removal of 2 bases from V and 1 base from J, the junction contained 9 bases not matched to a gene. The CDR3 DNA reads as TGTGCCAGCAGTGACCGGGACAGGACCCGCCCGAACACTGAAGCTTTCTTT. This encodes CASSDRDRTRPNTEAFF.

The chain employs TRBV7-2 and TRBJ1-3; D remains ambiguous. The CDR3 extends over 14 amino acids. Trimming took off 7 bases at V and 1 base at J, with 11 bases between the two ends. Germline CDR1 SGHTA, CDR2 FQGNSA. The CDR3 sequence: CASTLGFSGNTIYF. CDR3 nucleotides: TGTGCCAGCACCCTGGGGTTTTCTGGAAACACCATATATTTT. Complete variable domain (other parts from reference TRBV7-2 and TRBJ1-3): GAGVSQSPSNKVTEKGKDVELRCDPISGHTALYWYRQSLGQGLEFLIYFQGNSAPDKSGLPSDRFSAERTGGSVSTLTIQRTQQEDSAVYLCASTLGFSGNTIYFGEGSWLTVV.

This rearrangement joins TRBV2 to TRBJ1-1; perhaps TRBD1 as D (6 bases). CDR1 is SNHLY and CDR2 is FYNNEI in the germline V gene. Trimming took 2 bases from V and 6 from J, leaving 16 bases between them. The CDR3 has 15 amino acids. CDR3 DNA sequence: TGTGCCAGCAGTGAATTACTTGGGACAATGGCTGAAGCTTTCTTT. This gives the protein CASSELLGTMAEAFF. Combining the CDR3 with reference TRBV2 and TRBJ1-1 gives the whole variable domain EPEVTQTPSHQVTQMGQEVILRCVPISNHLYFYWYRQILGQKVEFLVSFYNNEISEKSEIFDDQFSVERPDGSNFTLKIRSTKLEDSAMYFCASSELLGTMAEAFFGQGTRLTVV.

The genes are TRBV9 and TRBJ1-1; tentative D call: TRBD1 (5 bases). From germline, CDR1 is SGDLS and CDR2 YYNGEE. Trimming left V 1 base short and J 1 base short, with 5 bases between. This CDR3 spans 13 amino acids. The CDR3 loop is CASSVQGNTEAFF. Here the CDR3 DNA reads TGTGCCAGCAGCGTACAGGGGAACACTGAAGCTTTCTTT.

The gene calls are TRBV28 and TRBJ1-5; D uncertain. The CDR3 has 16 amino acids. CDR1 MDHEN and CDR2 SYDVKM come from the germline V gene. V shed 3 bases and J shed 2 bases, with 14 bases lying between them. This CDR3 is CASSFHAGWGNQPQHF. The CDR3 DNA reads as TGTGCCAGCAGTTTTCATGCAGGTTGGGGCAATCAGCCCCAGCATTTT.